This T cell receptor beta chain was captured in a study of cytomegalovirus exposure and HLA in healthy donors. Study-level findings and limits: An analysis done earlier found most TCR beta V segments productive about 87% or about 30% of the time.

13 Jbeta primers and 60 Vbeta primers were used for the PCR. Repertoires were generated with immunoSEQ multiplex PCR, while TCRdb's copy carries only in-frame clones and drops some. The repertoire holds nearly 110,000 clones, with roughly 82% as singletons. The sample holds one count of this clone. Antigen unknown. Donors counted as nominally healthy when sampled, yet unrecorded immune exposures were likely. Trimming removed 3 bases at V and 11 bases at J, with 13 bases between. This CDR3 spans 11 amino acids. Germline values: CDR1 DFQATT, CDR2 SNEGSKA (reference sequence). The genes are TRBV20-1 and TRBJ1-1, with TRBD1 as a possible D gene (6 bases). The sample taken for sequencing was PBMCs. The sequence derives from a male donor in good health and CMV-seronegative. The CDR3: CSARPGAAAFF. CDR3 in DNA: TGCAGTGCTAGGCCAGGGGCCGCGGCTTTCTTT.